The T cell receptor beta chain under discussion was sequenced for a study of identifying expanded T cells in peripheral blood (dated by TCRdb to 2018 to 2020). Study-level background: Four technical replicates, made by sequencing separate aliquots from the same pool of genomic DNA, were compared pairwise.

CDR1 and CDR2, looked up from the germline V gene, are SGHRS and YFSETQ. The CDR3 contains 14 residues, cysteine and phenylalanine counted. Here the CDR3 DNA is all that survives: 42 bases in frame from base 1. V was cut back by 7 bases and J by 1 base, leaving a gap of 14 bases between them. A note on this clone: Which antigen it targets is not known. Per-base qualities were not stored, and no clone one base away is much larger.

During the collection period, no immune events, such as infections, were documented for the healthy donors. Blood repertoires from healthy donors were used as a training cohort for calibrating time-dependent variance in a beta-binomial model of differential abundance of T-cell clones. The training cohort was composed of about 10 healthy donors, 3 female and 7 male. The donors were between about 25 and 70 years old, with an average age of approximately 46 years. Obtained from a commercial supplier, whole blood was collected from each healthy donor at three time points set two to three weeks apart. For immunosequencing, genomic DNA was extracted from whole blood that had not been sorted. The immunoSEQ Assay, which relies on bias-controlled multiplex PCR amplification of genomic DNA, was used to profile TCRbeta CDR3 regions. Under the source paper's analysis protocol: The absolute abundance of each unique TCRbeta CDR3 region was quantified after sequences were collapsed and filtered. Differential abundance was assessed using a binomial (Fisher-equivalent) model and a beta-binomial model in which time-dependent variance fitted from healthy donors was added. Any clone with fewer than 5 combined templates was excluded, and a clone was called differentially abundant if its Benjamini-Hochberg FDR was below 0.01. Using the form v = (b*log(k)+a)^2, the beta-binomial variance was modeled as a function of the total template count across the two samples. As stored in TCRdb, this immuneACCESS dataset retains in-frame rearrangements with V and J assigned. A fraction of the clones does not appear; measured against another copy, unresolved V genes explain less than half of the discrepancy, and the remainder lacks a known reason. V and J calls and clone size are copied from that table; D and trimming were computed from the DNA. The table for this sample lists about 82,000 clones; about 90% of them were counted only once. Together, the top ten hold 7% to 8.5% of the sample.

Findings and caveats that apply to the study as a whole: The binomial model flagged about 1.1 differentially abundant clones between technical replicates but 15 to 17 over approximately 2 weeks and around 19 over roughly 4 weeks. Across all healthy-donor time intervals, the beta-binomial model significantly lowered both the number of clones called differentially abundant and the false-positive rate. The authors expected that over much longer intervals, such as months to years, biological variance in healthy repertoires might increase even further. In all healthy donors, the variance in clone template counts between samples taken roughly 14 days apart rose significantly as total template count increased.

The source material was blood. The rearranged chain carries TRBV5-1 and TRBJ1-1; a tentative D match to TRBD1 spans 6 bases. The clonotype originates from a person between 18 and 75 years old in good health. The CDR3 reads CASSPWGQNTEAFF. The DNA is TGCGCCAGCTCCCCATGGGGGCAGAACACTGAAGCTTTCTTT.